This TCR beta chain appears in the sequencing data of a study of early T cells in non-severe SARS-CoV-2 infection. At the level of the study: Sequencing input comprised bulk RNA from unsorted whole blood; chain pairing was not available.

Attachment of unique molecular identifiers was made to individual cDNA molecules. A single record per CDR3 protein comes from TCRdb applying MiXCR to the 5' RACE reads. The sample yields tens of thousands of distinct CDR3 sequences, approximately 12% seen once. On this clonotype: Its target is not known.

CDR3 length equals 12 residues. V lost 2 bases and J lost 4, with 6 bases in between. The germline V gene has CDR1 MNHEY and CDR2 SVGEGT. Study-level points and caveats: VDJdb-based annotation leaned toward anti-spike CD8 responses and missed private and CD4 specificities.

The rearrangement joins TRBV6-2 or TRBV6-3 to TRBJ2-7, with D uncertain. The specimen was whole blood. This sequence originates from an adult who was a healthcare worker with PCR-confirmed SARS-CoV-2 infection or an uninfected control (not recorded which). This CDR3 reads CASSYKLYEQYF. CDR3 bases: TGTGCCAGCAGTTACAAGTTATACGAGCAGTACTTC.